These T cell receptor beta chains were read from a single sample in a study of blood T cell repertoires in COVID-19. Profiled with immunoSEQ multiplex PCR; TCRdb holds only in-frame clones, not every one. The table lists 250,000 or so clones, about 90% of them singletons. The specimen was PBMCs or T cells enriched from blood (not recorded which). The receptor set was obtained from a woman aged 25-40 years with acute COVID-19. CDR3s include the opening cysteine and the closing phenylalanine or tryptophan. The D gene is left open where the match is weak. Rows give clone size only sometimes, using once, few, many, or a class for an expanded clone.

J | D | size | V | CDR3 | DNA
TRBJ2-3 | . | . | TRBV18 | CASSPPTLNTQYF | TGTGCCAGCTCACCCCCGACTCTGAATACGCAGTATTTT
TRBJ2-1 | . | . | TRBV5-1 | CASIRDSGEQFF | TGCGCCAGCATTCGGGATTCCGGCGAGCAGTTCTTC
TRBJ2-5 | . | . | TRBV2 | CASVGTGRETQYF | TGTGCCAGCGTGGGGACGGGGAGGGAGACCCAGTACTTC
TRBJ1-6 | TRBD1 | . | TRBV28 | CASSPGTGPSPLHF | TGTGCCAGCAGCCCCGGGACAGGGCCATCACCCCTCCACTTT
TRBJ2-3 | TRBD2 | . | TRBV5-4 | CASSLGLAATDTQYF | TGTGCCAGCAGCTTGGGACTAGCGGCCACAGATACGCAGTATTTT
TRBJ2-7 | TRBD1 | . | TRBV3-1/TRBV3-2 | CASSPGQGERGYEQYF | TGTGCCAGCAGCCCTGGACAGGGTGAAAGGGGCTACGAGCAGTACTTC
TRBJ1-6 | . | . | TRBV7-8 | CASSLSRGNSPLHF | TGTGCCAGCAGCTTATCCAGGGGTAATTCACCCCTCCACTTT
TRBJ2-7 | TRBD1 | . | TRBV18 | CASSPPRTGASYEQYF | TGTGCCAGCTCACCACCGAGGACAGGGGCCTCCTACGAGCAGTACTTC
TRBJ1-1 | TRBD1 | . | TRBV28 | CAIDGQGIRNTEAFF | TGTGCCATCGATGGACAGGGGATAAGGAACACTGAAGCTTTCTTT
TRBJ2-1 | TRBD2 | . | TRBV7-6 | CASSLGLAGISSYNEQFF | TGTGCCAGCAGCTTAGGACTAGCAGGGATATCCTCCTACAATGAGCAGTTCTTC
TRBJ1-2 | . | . | TRBV2 | CASSRDTYGYTF | TGTGCCAGCAGCCGGGACACCTATGGCTACACCTTC
TRBJ2-3 | . | . | TRBV18 | CASSPRLGGDTDTQYF | TGTGCCAGCTCGCCAAGGTTAGGCGGAGACACAGATACGCAGTATTTT
TRBJ1-1 | TRBD1 | . | TRBV3-1/TRBV3-2 | CASSKTGSEAFF | TGTGCCAGCAGCAAGACAGGGAGTGAAGCTTTCTTT
TRBJ1-6 | TRBD1 | . | TRBV6-5 | CASSPTGKNSPLHF | TGTGCCAGCAGTCCGACAGGGAAGAATTCACCCCTCCACTTT
TRBJ1-5 | . | . | TRBV10-2 | CASSDPHGVTSNQPQHF | TGCGCCAGCAGTGACCCCCACGGGGTTACGAGCAATCAGCCCCAGCATTTT
TRBJ2-2 | . | . | TRBV5-6 | CASSSGLSPGELFF | TGTGCCAGCAGCTCCGGACTATCCCCCGGGGAGCTGTTTTTT
TRBJ1-6 | . | . | TRBV28 | CASSPTGFFIAPLHF | TGTGCCAGCAGTCCTACGGGTTTTTTCATCGCACCCCTCCACTTT
TRBJ2-3 | TRBD2 | . | TRBV11-3 | CASSPSGKSDTQYF | TGTGCCAGCAGCCCTAGCGGGAAGTCAGATACGCAGTATTTT
TRBJ1-2 | TRBD1 | . | TRBV5-4 | CASSSGQGMYGYTF | TGTGCCAGCAGCTCCGGACAGGGGATGTATGGCTACACCTTC
TRBJ2-7 | TRBD2 | . | TRBV24-1 | CATSESGTSKQYF | TGTGCCACCAGTGAATCCGGGACTAGTAAGCAGTACTTC
TRBJ2-1 | TRBD2 | . | TRBV6-1 | CASSEDSGKTYNEQFF | TGTGCCAGCAGTGAAGATAGCGGGAAAACCTACAATGAGCAGTTCTTC
TRBJ1-6 | TRBD1 | . | TRBV28 | CASSLNRPGGSPLHF | TGTGCCAGCAGTTTAAACCGGCCAGGGGGATCACCCCTCCACTTT
TRBJ1-2 | . | . | TRBV3-1/TRBV3-2 | CASSQDYRGHLVQGNYGYTF | TGTGCCAGCAGCCAAGATTATCGTGGGCACTTGGTCCAGGGGAACTATGGCTACACCTTC
TRBJ2-7 | TRBD2 | few | TRBV15 | CATSRDSYDSGSHEQYF | TGTGCCACCAGCAGAGATTCTTACGATAGCGGGAGCCACGAGCAGTACTTC
TRBJ2-1 | TRBD2 | . | TRBV30 | CAWSRLAEQFF | TGTGCCTGGAGTCGACTAGCGGAGCAGTTCTTC
TRBJ2-5 | TRBD2 | . | TRBV3-1/TRBV3-2 | CASSQPGLAGVETQYF | TGTGCCAGCAGCCAACCGGGACTAGCGGGAGTGGAGACCCAGTACTTC
TRBJ1-6 | . | . | TRBV5-5 | CASSLFRDSNSPLHF | TGTGCCAGCAGCTTGTTCCGAGACAGTAATTCACCCCTCCACTTT
TRBJ1-3 | . | . | TRBV28 | CASSLRYSGNTIYF | TGTGCCAGCAGTCTCAGGTACTCTGGAAACACCATATATTTT
TRBJ2-1 | . | . | TRBV5-1 | CASRPPGLPTANEQFF | TGCGCCAGCAGACCCCCGGGACTCCCCACGGCTAATGAGCAGTTCTTC
TRBJ2-3 | . | . | TRBV27 | CASSQPWSQDTQYF | TGTGCCAGCAGTCAACCCTGGTCACAAGATACGCAGTATTTT
TRBJ2-6 | . | . | TRBV7-2 | CASTSSGANVLTF | TGTGCCAGCACCTCCTCTGGGGCCAACGTCCTGACTTTC
TRBJ2-7 | . | . | TRBV19 | CASGLGGYEQYF | TGTGCCAGTGGCTTAGGGGGCTACGAGCAGTACTTC
TRBJ2-5 | TRBD1 | once | TRBV30 | CAWSRTGVGETQYF | TGTGCCTGGAGTAGGACAGGGGTTGGAGAGACCCAGTACTTC
TRBJ1-1 | . | . | TRBV3-1/TRBV3-2 | CASSQYRVGGTGTEAFF | TGTGCCAGCAGCCAGTACAGGGTTGGTGGCACTGGCACTGAAGCTTTCTTT
TRBJ1-6 | . | . | TRBV27 | CASSPIDRLGVGSYNSPLHF | TGTGCCAGCAGTCCAATAGACCGCTTAGGAGTCGGCTCCTATAATTCACCCCTCCACTTT
TRBJ1-5 | . | . | TRBV4-1 | CASSQDWGHNQPQHF | TGCGCCAGCAGCCAAGATTGGGGACACAATCAGCCCCAGCATTTT
TRBJ2-2 | TRBD1 | . | TRBV7-9 | CASSDGQGAYTGELFF | TGTGCCAGCAGTGACGGACAGGGAGCGTACACCGGGGAGCTGTTTTTT
TRBJ2-3 | TRBD2 | . | TRBV6-2/TRBV6-3 | CASSDGAGGTDTQYF | TGTGCCAGCAGCGACGGAGCGGGAGGAACAGATACGCAGTATTTT
TRBJ2-7 | TRBD2 | . | TRBV9 | CASSPRTSGSGEQYF | TGTGCCAGCAGCCCGCGGACTAGCGGGAGTGGCGAGCAGTACTTC
TRBJ2-1 | TRBD2 | . | TRBV7-8 | CASFRTSGKSSYNEQFF | TGTGCCAGTTTCAGGACTAGCGGGAAAAGCTCCTACAATGAGCAGTTCTTC
TRBJ2-7 | TRBD1 | . | TRBV6-6 | CASSYQDREAYEQYF | TGTGCCAGCAGTTATCAGGACAGGGAGGCCTACGAGCAGTACTTC
TRBJ1-3 | TRBD1 | . | TRBV3-1/TRBV3-2 | CASSQAPQGPGNTIYF | TGTGCCAGCAGCCAAGCCCCACAGGGGCCTGGAAACACCATATATTTT
TRBJ2-1 | . | . | TRBV10-2 | CASSLASADNEQFF | TGCGCCAGCAGTCTAGCGTCCGCGGACAATGAGCAGTTCTTC
TRBJ1-5 | . | . | TRBV6-6 | CASSPTAEPQHF | TGTGCCAGCAGCCCGACCGCGGAGCCCCAGCATTTT